This entry is about one T cell receptor beta chain. Its specificity is not known. The sample belongs to a study of T-cell memory formation after mild COVID-19. Germline-derived CDR1 and CDR2 are SGHKS and YYEKEE (reference sequence). Deletions cut 4 bases from V and 13 bases from J, with 15 bases between. This CDR3 is built from 13 residues. Study-wide findings and caveats: Unconfirmed was the SARS-CoV-2 specificity of second-wave clones that peaked on day 37. Day 15 to 85 contracting clones showed balanced CD4/CD8; day 15 to 37 expanders favored CD4+.

TCRdb called the 5' RACE reads again in MiXCR, with one record for every CDR3 protein. The data show 400,000 or so distinct CDR3 sequences, over 15% seen once. The material sequenced was PBMCs or a T cell subset sorted from them (not recorded which). The rearrangement uses TRBV5-5 and TRBJ1-6; D unclear. This TCR was recovered from an adult woman who had mild COVID-19 (a few samples of this study predate the infection). Cell type and time point are not known. CDR3 nucleotide sequence: TGTGCCAGCAGCCAGGACGCTCGAGGTCCCCTCCACTTT. Residues: CASSQDARGPLHF.